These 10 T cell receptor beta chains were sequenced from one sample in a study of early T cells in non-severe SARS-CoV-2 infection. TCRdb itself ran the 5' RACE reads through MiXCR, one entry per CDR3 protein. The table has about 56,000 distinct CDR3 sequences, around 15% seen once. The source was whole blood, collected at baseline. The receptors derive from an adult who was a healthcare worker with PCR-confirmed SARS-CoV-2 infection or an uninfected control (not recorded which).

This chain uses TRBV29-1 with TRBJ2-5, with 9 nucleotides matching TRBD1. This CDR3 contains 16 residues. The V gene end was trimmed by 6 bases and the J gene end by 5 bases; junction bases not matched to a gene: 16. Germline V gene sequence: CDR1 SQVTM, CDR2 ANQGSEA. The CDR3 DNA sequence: TGCAGCGTGACCGGGACAGGGCGGGACCCTCTGGAGACCCAGTACTTC. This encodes CSVTGTGRDPLETQYF.

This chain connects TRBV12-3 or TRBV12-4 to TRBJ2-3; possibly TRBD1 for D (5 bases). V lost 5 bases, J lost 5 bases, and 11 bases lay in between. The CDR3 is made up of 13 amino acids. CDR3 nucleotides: TGTGCCAGCAGTGCCCAAAGGGGAGATACGCAGTATTTT. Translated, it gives CASSAQRGDTQYF.

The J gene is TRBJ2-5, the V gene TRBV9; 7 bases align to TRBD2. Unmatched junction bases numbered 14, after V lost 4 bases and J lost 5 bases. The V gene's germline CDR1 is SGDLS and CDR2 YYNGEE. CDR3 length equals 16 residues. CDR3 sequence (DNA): TGTGCCAGCAGCAAGACGGGAGGCGGTGCGGGGGAGACCCAGTACTTC. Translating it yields CASSKTGGGAGETQYF.

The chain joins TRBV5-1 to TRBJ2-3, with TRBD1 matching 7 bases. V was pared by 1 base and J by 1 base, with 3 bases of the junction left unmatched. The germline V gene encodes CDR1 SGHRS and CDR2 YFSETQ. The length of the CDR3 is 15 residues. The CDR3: CASSLWTGGTDTQYF. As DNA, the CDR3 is TGCGCCAGCAGCTTGTGGACAGGCGGCACAGATACGCAGTATTTT.

The DNA for the CDR3 is TGTGCCAGCAGCTCGACTAGTCACGAGCAGTACTTC. Protein sequence: CASSSTSHEQYF. The chain is built from TRBV11-2 and TRBJ2-7; a weak D match, TRBD2 (6 bases). Trimming removed 4 bases at V and 5 bases at J, with 9 bases between. The germline gives CDR1 SGHAT, CDR2 FQNNGV. The CDR3 sequence is 12 residues long.

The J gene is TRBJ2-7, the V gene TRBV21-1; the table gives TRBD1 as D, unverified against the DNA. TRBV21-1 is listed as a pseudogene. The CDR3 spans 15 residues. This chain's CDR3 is CASSKGDSYLYEQYF. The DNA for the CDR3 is TGTGCCAGCAGCAAAGGAGACAGTTACCTCTACGAGCAGTACTTC.

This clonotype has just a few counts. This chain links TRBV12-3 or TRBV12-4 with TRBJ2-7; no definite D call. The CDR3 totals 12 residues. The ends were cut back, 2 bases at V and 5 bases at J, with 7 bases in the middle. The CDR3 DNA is TGTGCCAGCAGTTTAATGATCCACGAGCAGTACTTC. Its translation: CASSLMIHEQYF.

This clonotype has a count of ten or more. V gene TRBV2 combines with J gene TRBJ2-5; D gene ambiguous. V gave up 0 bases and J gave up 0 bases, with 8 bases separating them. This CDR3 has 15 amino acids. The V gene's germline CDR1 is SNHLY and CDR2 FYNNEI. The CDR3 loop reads CASSEALGYQETQYF. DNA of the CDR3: TGTGCCAGCAGTGAAGCGCTTGGGTACCAAGAGACCCAGTACTTC. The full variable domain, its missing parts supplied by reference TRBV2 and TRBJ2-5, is EPEVTQTPSHQVTQMGQEVILRCVPISNHLYFYWYRQILGQKVEFLVSFYNNEISEKSEIFDDQFSVERPDGSNFTLKIRSTKLEDSAMYFCASSEALGYQETQYFGPGTRLLVL.

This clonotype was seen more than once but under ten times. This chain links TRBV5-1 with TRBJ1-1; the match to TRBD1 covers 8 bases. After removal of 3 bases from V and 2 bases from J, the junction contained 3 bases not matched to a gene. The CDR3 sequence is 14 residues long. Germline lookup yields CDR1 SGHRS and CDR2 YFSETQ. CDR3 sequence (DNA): TGCGCCAGCAGCTCCGGACAGGGCAACACTGAAGCTTTCTTT. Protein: CASSSGQGNTEAFF.

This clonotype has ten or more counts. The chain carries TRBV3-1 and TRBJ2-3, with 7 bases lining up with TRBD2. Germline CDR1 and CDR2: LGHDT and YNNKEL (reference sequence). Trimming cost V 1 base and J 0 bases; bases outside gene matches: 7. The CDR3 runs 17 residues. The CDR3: CASSQGWLAESTDTQYF. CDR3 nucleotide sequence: TGTGCCAGCAGCCAAGGGTGGCTAGCGGAGAGCACAGATACGCAGTATTTT.